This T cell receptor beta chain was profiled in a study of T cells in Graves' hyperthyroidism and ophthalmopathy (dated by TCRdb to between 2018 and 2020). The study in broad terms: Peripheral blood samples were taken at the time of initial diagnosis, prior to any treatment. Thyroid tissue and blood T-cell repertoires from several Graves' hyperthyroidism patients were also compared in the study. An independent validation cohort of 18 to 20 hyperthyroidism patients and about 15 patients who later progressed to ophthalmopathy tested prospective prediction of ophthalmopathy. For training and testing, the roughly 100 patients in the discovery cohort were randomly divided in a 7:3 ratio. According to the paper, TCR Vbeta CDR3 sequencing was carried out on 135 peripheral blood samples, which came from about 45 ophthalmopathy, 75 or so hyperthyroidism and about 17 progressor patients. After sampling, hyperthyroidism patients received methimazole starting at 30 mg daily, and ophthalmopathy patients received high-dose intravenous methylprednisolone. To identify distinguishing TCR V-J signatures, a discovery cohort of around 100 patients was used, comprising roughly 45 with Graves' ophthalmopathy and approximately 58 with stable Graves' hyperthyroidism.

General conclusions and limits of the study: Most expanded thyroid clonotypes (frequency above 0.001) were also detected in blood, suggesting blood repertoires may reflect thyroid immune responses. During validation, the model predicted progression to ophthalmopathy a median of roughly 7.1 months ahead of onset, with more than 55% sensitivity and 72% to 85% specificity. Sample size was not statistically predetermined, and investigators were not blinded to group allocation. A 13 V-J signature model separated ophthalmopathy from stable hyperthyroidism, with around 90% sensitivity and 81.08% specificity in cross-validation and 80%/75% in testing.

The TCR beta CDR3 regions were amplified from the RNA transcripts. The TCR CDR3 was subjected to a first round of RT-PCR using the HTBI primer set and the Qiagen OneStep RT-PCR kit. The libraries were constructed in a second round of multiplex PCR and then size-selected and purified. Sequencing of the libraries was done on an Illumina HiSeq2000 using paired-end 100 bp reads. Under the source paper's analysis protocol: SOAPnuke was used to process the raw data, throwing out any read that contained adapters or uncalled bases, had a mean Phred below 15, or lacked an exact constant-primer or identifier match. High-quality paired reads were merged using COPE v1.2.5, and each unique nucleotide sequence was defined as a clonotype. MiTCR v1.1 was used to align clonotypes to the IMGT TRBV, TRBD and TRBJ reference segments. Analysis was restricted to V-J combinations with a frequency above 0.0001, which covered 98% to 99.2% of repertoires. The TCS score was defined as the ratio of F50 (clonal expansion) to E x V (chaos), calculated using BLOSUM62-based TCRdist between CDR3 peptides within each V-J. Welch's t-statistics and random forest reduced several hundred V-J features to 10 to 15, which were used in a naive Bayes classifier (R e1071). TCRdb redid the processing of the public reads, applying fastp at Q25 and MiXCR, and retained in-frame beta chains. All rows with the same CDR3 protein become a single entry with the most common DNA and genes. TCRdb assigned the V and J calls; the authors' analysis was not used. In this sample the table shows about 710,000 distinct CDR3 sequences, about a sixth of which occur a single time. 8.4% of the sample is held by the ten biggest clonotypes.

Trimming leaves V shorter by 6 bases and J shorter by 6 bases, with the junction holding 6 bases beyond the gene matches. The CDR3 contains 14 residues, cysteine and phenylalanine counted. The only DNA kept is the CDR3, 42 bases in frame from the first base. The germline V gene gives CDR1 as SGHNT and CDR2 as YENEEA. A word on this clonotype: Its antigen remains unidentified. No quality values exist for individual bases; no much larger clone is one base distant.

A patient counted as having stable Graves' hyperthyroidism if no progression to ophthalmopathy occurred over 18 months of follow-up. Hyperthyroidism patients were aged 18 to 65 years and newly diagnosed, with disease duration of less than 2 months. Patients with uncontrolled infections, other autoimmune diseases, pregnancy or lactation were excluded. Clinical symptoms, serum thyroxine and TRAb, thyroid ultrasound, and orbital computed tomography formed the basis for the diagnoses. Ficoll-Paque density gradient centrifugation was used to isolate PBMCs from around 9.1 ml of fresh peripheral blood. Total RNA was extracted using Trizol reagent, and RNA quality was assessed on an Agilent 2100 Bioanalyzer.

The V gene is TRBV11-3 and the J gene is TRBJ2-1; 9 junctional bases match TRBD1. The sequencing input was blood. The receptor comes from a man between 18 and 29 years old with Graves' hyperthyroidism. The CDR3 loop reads CASRAQGARNEQFF. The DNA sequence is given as TGTGCCAGCAGGGCACAGGGGGCGCGCAATGAGCAGTTCTTC.